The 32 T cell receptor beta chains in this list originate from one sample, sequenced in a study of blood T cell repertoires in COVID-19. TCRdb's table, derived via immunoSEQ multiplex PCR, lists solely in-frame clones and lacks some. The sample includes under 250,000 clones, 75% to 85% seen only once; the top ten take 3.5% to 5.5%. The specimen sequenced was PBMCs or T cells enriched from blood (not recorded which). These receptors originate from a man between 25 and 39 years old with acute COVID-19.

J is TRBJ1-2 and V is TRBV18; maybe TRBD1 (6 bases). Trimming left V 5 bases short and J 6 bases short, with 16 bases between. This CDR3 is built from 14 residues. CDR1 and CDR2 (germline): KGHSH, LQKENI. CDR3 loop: CASSSLGGDNGYTF. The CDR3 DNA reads TGTGCCAGCTCAAGTCTTGGGGGCGATAATGGCTACACCTTC.

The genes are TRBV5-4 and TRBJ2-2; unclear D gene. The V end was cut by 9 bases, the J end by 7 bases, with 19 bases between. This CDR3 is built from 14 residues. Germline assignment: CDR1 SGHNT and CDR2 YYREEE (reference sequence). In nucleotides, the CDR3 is TGTGCCACTAGATCCTCACAACCGGGCGGGGAGCTGTTTTTT. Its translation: CATRSSQPGGELFF.

The chain's CDR3 is CASSQEGDGEGETQYF. In DNA form, the CDR3 reads TGTGCCAGCAGCCAAGAGGGCGACGGGGAGGGAGAGACCCAGTACTTC. The chain employs TRBV3-1 (or the pseudogene TRBV3-2) and TRBJ2-5; 7 nucleotides align to TRBD2. The germline CDR1 and CDR2 sequences are LGHDT and YNNKEL (reference sequence). Losses at the gene ends were 0 bases for V and 4 bases for J; bases not matched to a gene: 8. The CDR3 consists of 16 residues.

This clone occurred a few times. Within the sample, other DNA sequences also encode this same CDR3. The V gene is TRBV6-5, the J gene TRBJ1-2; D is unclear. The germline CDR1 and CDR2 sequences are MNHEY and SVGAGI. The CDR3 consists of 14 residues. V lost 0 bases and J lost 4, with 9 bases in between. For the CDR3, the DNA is TGTGCCAGCAGTTACTCCGGCGGCGGCTATGGCTACACCTTC. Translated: CASSYSGGGYGYTF.

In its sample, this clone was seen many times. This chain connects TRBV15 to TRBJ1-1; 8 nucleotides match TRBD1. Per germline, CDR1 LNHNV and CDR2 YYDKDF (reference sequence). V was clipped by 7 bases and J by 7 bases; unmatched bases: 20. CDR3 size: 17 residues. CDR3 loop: CATKPSRGRIDSGEAFF. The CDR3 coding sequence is TGTGCCACCAAACCAAGCAGGGGGCGCATCGACTCCGGTGAAGCTTTCTTT.

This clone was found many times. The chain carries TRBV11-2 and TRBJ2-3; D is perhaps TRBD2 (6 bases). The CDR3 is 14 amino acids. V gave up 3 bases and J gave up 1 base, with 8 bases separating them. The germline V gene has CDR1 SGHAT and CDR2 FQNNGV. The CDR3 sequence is CASSFGGGTDTQYF. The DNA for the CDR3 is TGTGCCAGCAGCTTTGGCGGGGGCACAGATACGCAGTATTTT.

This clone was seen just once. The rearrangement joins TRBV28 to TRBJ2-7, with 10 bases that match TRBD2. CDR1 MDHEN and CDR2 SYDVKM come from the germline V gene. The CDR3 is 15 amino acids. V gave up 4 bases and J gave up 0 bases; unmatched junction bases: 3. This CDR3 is CASSSSGGDSYEQYF. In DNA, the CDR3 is TGTGCCAGCAGTTCTAGCGGGGGCGACTCCTACGAGCAGTACTTC.

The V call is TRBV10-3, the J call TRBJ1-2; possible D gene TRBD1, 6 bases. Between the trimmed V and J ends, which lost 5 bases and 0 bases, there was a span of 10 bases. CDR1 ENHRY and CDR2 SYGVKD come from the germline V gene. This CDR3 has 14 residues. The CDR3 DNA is TGTGCCATCAGTCCTCAGGGGTCTAACTATGGCTACACCTTC. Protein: CAISPQGSNYGYTF.

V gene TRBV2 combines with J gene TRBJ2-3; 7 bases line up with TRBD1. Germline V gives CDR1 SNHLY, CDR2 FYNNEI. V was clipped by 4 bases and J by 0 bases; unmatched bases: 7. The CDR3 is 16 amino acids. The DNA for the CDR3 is TGTGCCAGCAGTGGTACCACAGGGGCCAGCACAGATACGCAGTATTTT. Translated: CASSGTTGASTDTQYF.

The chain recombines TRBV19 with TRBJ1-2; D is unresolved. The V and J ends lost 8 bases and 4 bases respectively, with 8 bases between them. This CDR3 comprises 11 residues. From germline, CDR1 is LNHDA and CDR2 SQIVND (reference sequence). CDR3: CASSIFYGYTF. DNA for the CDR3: TGTGCCAGTTCCATTTTCTATGGCTACACCTTC.

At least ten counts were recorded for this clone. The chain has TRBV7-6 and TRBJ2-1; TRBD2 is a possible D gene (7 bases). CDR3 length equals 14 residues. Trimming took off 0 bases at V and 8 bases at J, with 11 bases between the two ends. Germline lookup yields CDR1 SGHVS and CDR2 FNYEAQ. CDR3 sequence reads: CASSLAGGPHEQFF. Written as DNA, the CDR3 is TGTGCCAGCAGCTTAGCGGGGGGGCCCCATGAGCAGTTCTTC.

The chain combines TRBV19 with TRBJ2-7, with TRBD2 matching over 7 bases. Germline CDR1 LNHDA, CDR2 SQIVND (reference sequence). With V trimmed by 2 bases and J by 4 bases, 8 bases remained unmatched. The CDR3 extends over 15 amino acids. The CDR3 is CASSILPGTTYEQYF. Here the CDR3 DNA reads TGTGCCAGTAGTATACTTCCTGGGACTACATACGAGCAGTACTTC.

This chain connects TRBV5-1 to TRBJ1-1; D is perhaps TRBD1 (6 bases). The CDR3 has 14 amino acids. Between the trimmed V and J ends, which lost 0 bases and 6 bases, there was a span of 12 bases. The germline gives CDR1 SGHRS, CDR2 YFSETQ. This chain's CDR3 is CASSLGTVLPEAFF. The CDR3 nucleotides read TGCGCCAGCAGCTTGGGGACAGTACTCCCTGAAGCTTTCTTT.

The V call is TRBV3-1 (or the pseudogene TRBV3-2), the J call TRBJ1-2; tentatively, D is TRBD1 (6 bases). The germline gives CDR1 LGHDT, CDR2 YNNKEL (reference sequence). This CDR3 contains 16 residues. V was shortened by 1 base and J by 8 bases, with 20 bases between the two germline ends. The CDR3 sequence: CASSQGPPGAGLGYTF. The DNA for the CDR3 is TGTGCCAGCAGCCAAGGCCCCCCAGGGGCCGGGTTGGGCTACACCTTC.

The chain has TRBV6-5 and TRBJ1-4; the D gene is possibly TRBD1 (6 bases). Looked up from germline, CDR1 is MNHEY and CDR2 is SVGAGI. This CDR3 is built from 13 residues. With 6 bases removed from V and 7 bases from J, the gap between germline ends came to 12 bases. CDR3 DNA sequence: TGTGCCAGCAGCGTTCTCAGGGGTGAAAAACTGTTTTTT. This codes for CASSVLRGEKLFF.

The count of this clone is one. CDR3 nucleotides: TGTGCCAGCAGCTCAACCCCAGGTTCCGGGGAGCTGTTTTTT. It is translated as CASSSTPGSGELFF. This rearrangement joins TRBV7-3 to TRBJ2-2, with unresolved D. The CDR3 has 14 residues. Trimming pared 4 bases from V and 6 bases from J, leaving 12 bases between. CDR1 and CDR2 from the germline V gene are SGHTA and FQGTGA.

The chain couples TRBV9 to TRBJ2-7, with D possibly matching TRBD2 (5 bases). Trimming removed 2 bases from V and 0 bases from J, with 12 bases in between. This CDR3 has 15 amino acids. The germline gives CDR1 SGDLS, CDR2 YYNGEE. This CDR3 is CASSVGLGSSYEQYF. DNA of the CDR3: TGTGCCAGCAGCGTCGGTCTAGGGAGCTCCTACGAGCAGTACTTC.

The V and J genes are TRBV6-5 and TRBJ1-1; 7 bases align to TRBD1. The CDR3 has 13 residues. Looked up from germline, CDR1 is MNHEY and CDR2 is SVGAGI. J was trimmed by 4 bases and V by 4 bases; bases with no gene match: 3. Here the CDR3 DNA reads TGTGCCAGCAGTTCGAGGGGGCTCACTGAAGCTTTCTTT. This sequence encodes CASSSRGLTEAFF.

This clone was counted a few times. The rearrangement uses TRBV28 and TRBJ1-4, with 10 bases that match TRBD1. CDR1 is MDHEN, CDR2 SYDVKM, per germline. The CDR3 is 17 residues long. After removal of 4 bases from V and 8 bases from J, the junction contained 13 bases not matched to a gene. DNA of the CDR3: TGTGCCAGCAGTTCGGGACAGGGGAGACGGTTTTTGGAAAAACTGTTTTTT. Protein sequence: CASSSGQGRRFLEKLFF.

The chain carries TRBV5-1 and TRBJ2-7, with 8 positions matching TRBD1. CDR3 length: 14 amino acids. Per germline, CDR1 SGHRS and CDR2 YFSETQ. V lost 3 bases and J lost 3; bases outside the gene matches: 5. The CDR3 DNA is TGCGCCAGCAGCTCGCCTGGGACAGGCTACGAGCAGTACTTC. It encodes CASSSPGTGYEQYF.

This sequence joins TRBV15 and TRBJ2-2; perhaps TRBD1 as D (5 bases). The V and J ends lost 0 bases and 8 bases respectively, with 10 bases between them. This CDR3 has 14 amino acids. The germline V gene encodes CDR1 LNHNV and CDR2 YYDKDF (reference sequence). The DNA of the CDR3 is TGTGCCACCAGCAGAGATCAGGGTTGGGGGGAGCTGTTTTTT. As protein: CATSRDQGWGELFF.

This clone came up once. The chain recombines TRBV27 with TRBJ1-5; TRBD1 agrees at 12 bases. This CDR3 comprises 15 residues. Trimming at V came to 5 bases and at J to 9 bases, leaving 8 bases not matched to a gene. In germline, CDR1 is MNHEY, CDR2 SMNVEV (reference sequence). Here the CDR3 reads CASSDGTGGGGPQHF. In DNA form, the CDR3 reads TGTGCCAGCAGTGACGGGACAGGGGGCGGAGGGCCCCAGCATTTT.

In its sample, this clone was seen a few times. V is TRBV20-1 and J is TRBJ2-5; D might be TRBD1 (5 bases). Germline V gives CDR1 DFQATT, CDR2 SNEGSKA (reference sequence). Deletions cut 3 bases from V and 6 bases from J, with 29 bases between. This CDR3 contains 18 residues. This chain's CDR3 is CSASNLAARRQLGQTQYF. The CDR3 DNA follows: TGCAGTGCTAGTAACCTGGCGGCGCGAAGACAACTGGGGCAGACCCAGTACTTC.

CDR3 bases: TGTGCCAGCAGCCCTCGGGACTTCGATACGCAGTATTTT. It yields the protein CASSPRDFDTQYF. The chain carries TRBV5-4 and TRBJ2-3; D is possibly TRBD2 (6 bases). Germline V CDR1 and CDR2: SGHNT, YYREEE (reference sequence). The CDR3 covers 13 residues. With 4 bases removed from V and 6 bases from J, the gap between germline ends came to 12 bases.

This CDR3 reads CATSRGQTNQPQHF. The CDR3 nucleotides are TGTGCCACCAGCAGAGGACAGACAAATCAGCCCCAGCATTTT. The rearrangement links TRBV15 to TRBJ1-5; a possible D gene is TRBD1 (5 bases). Trimming stripped 1 base from V and 4 bases from J, with 8 bases between. The CDR3 is 14 residues long. The germline V gene has CDR1 LNHNV and CDR2 YYDKDF (reference sequence). Variable domain in full (rest from reference TRBV15 and TRBJ1-5): DAMVIQNPRYQVTQFGKPVTLSCSQTLNHNVMYWYQQKSSQAPKLLFHYYDKDFNNEADTPDNFQSRRPNTSFCFLDIRSPGLGDTAMYLCATSRGQTNQPQHFGDGTRLSIL.

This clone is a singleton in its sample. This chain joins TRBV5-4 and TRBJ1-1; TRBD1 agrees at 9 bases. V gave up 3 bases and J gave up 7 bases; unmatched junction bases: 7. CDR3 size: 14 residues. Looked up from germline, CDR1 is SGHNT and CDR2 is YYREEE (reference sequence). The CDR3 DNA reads TGTGCCAGCAGCTCGCGACAGGGGGTACATGAAGCTTTCTTT. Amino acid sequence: CASSSRQGVHEAFF.

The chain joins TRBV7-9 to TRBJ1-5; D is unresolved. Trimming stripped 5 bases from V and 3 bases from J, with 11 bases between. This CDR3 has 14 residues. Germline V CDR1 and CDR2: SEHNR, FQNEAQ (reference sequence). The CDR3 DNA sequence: TGTGCCAGCAGCGCAACTCGGGACAATCAGCCCCAGCATTTT. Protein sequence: CASSATRDNQPQHF.

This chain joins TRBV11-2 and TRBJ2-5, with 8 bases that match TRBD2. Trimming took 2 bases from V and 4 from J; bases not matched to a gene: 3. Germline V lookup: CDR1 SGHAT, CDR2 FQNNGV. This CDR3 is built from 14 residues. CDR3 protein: CASSLTSGGETQYF. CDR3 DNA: TGTGCCAGCAGCTTAACTAGCGGAGGAGAGACCCAGTACTTC.

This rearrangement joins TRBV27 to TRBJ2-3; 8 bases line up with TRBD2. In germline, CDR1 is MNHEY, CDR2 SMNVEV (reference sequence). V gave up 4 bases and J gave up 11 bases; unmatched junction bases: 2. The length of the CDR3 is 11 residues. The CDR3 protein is CASSSGLVQYF. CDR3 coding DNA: TGTGCCAGCAGTTCGGGACTAGTGCAGTATTTT.

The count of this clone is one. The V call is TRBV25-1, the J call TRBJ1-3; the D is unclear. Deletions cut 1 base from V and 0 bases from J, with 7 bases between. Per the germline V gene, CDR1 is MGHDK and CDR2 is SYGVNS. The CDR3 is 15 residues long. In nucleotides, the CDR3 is TGTGCCAGCAGTGAATTAGGAGTCTCTGGAAACACCATATATTTT. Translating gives CASSELGVSGNTIYF.

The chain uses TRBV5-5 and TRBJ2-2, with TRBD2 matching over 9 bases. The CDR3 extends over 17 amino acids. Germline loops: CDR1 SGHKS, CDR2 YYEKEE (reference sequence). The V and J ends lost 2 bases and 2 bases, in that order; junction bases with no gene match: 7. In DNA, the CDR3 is TGTGCCAGCAGCTTTAGTAGCGGGGGCCGCAACACCGGGGAGCTGTTTTTT. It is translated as CASSFSSGGRNTGELFF.

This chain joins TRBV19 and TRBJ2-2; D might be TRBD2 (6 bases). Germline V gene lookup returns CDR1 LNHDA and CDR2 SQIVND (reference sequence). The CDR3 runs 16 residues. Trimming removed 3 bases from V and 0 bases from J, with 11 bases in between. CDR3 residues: CASSIVPGANTGELFF. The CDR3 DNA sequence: TGTGCCAGTAGTATCGTTCCGGGAGCGAACACCGGGGAGCTGTTTTTT.